This TCR beta chain comes out of a study of vaccination effects on CD4 cells after COVID-19. V was clipped by 6 bases and J by 1 base; unmatched bases: 14. Per the germline V gene, CDR1 is ENHRY and CDR2 is SYGVKD. The CDR3 runs to 17 residues. Study-level results: Cross-reactivity with common cold coronaviruses was shown by only 1 of 255 vaccine-induced clones in healthy vaccinees. The study found marked clonal contraction of infection- and vaccine-induced clones late after vaccination.

Only in-frame clones appear in the TCRdb table, and some are missing; sequencing was by immunoSEQ multiplex PCR. The top ten clones hold more than 9% of a sample with about 73,000 clones, 60% to 85% of them seen once. Sequencing was preceded by expansion of antigen-specific CD4+ T cells with viral peptide pools in the ViraFEST assay. Investigators separated out CD4+ T cells once less than 11 days of culture had passed. Nucleocapsid antibodies were negative in the vaccine recipients, who had never had SARS-CoV-2 infection. Researchers reported culturing over 1.5 million PBMC in each well, adding about 9.5 IU/ml IL-2 and around 10 ug/ml peptides. Fresh IL-2-containing medium replaced half the medium on days 3 and 7. With regard to this clone: Its specificity is unknown.

The rearrangement links TRBV10-3 to TRBJ1-2; 7 nucleotides match TRBD1. The TCR comes from a human donor who received a COVID-19 vaccine. Material: CD4+ T cells from PBMCs cultured with SARS-CoV-2 spike peptides, obtained before COVID-19 vaccination. The CDR3 sequence is CAIRRTGARGLNYGYTF. The DNA for the CDR3 is TGTGCCATCAGGAGAACAGGGGCAAGGGGCCTTAACTATGGCTACACCTTC.